The clone carrying this TCR beta chain has a handful of counts. This specimen comes from a study of identical twins. TCRdb analysed the 5' RACE reads with MiXCR anew, one entry per CDR3 protein. The sample yields 550,000 to 700,000 distinct CDR3 sequences, approximately 9.6% seen once. Unmatched junction bases numbered 10, after V lost 5 bases and J lost 4 bases. The CDR3 totals 17 residues. CDR1 and CDR2 (germline): MDHEN, SYDVKM. Another study also made use of these data, one on yellow fever vaccine responses in identical twins.

Material for sequencing was PBMCs. The chain employs TRBV28 and TRBJ2-3; 12 nucleotides match TRBD2. This clonotype was sampled from a woman between 18 and 29 years old in good health. The CDR3 DNA is TGTGCCAGCAGTCCCCTAGCGGGGGGGCGTATGCCAGATACGCAGTATTTT. Translation: CASSPLAGGRMPDTQYF. The complete variable domain, with remaining parts taken from reference TRBV28 and TRBJ2-3, reads DVKVTQSSRYLVKRTGEKVFLECVQDMDHENMFWYRQDPGLGLRLIYFSYDVKMKEKGDIPEGYSVSREKKERFSLILESASTNQTSMYLCASSPLAGGRMPDTQYFGPGTRLTVL.